The T cell receptor (beta chain) under discussion was sequenced for a study of cytomegalovirus exposure and HLA in healthy donors. Study observations and caveats: The authors enumerated over 150 TCR beta chains as linked to cytomegalovirus.

It was with 60 Vbeta and 13 Jbeta primers that the PCR ran. Here immunoSEQ multiplex PCR was the method, and the copy in TCRdb shows in-frame clones only, minus some. The sample has about 140,000 clones, around 65% seen once. The ends lost 4 bases at V and 7 bases at J; junction bases unmatched: 16. The CDR3 runs 18 residues. Germline V lookup: CDR1 LNHDA, CDR2 SQIVND (reference sequence). Turning to this clone: Its antigen is currently unknown.

This TCR derives from a woman aged 60-75 years in good health and CMV-seronegative. Material: PBMCs. The gene calls are TRBV19 and TRBJ2-1; 10 bases agree with TRBD2. The CDR3 loop is CASSTAVGKAGGRNEQFF. DNA of the CDR3: TGTGCCAGTAGTACCGCTGTGGGGAAAGCGGGAGGGAGGAATGAGCAGTTCTTC.